This T cell receptor beta chain was captured in a study of preoperative IRX-2 immunotherapy in early breast cancer (dated by TCRdb to between 2018 and 2021). As for this clone: Its target antigen remains unknown. No much larger clone exists at a distance of one base, and base qualities are not known.

Interpreted using the paper, the treatment or condition label stands for: preoperative locoregional IRX-2 cytokine immunotherapy. The samples were obtained from a phase Ib study that tested preoperative, locoregional IRX-2 cytokine immunotherapy meant to prime immune responses. The donors were early-stage breast cancer patients who were given IRX-2 prior to surgery. Germline trimming: 6 bases from V, 6 bases from J; junction bases outside gene matches: 11. For CDR1 and CDR2, the germline V gene lists MNHGY and SAAAGT. From its cysteine to its phenylalanine, the CDR3 spans 14 amino acids. The retained sequence is limited to the CDR3, 42 bases, with the frame set at the first base. Preparation of the library involved the immunoSEQ multiplex PCR assay. TCRdb holds this immuneACCESS table with in-frame rearrangements only. Some clones are missing; in checked studies, unresolved V genes explain under half, and the rest has no known cause. A total of thousands of clones appear in this sample, around 75% of them only once. The ten largest clonotypes hold approximately 8.4% of the sample.

This chain is built from TRBV6-8 and TRBJ2-7, and TRBD2 matches 7 of the central bases. The material was tumor tissue, obtained after IRX-2 immunotherapy. This receptor was obtained from a human donor with breast cancer. The CDR3 has the sequence CASSRKRDDGEQYF. The sequenced DNA is TGTGCCAGCAGCAGGAAGCGGGATGATGGCGAGCAGTACTTC.